This T cell receptor (beta chain) is from a study of prognosis after radiotherapy for stage I lung cancer. Turning to the study itself: No patient was treated with concurrent therapy while undergoing stereotactic body radiotherapy.

Comment on this clonotype: Its cognate antigen is unknown.

CDR1 and CDR2 (germline): LNHNV, YYDKDF (reference sequence). With 1 base clipped from V and 6 bases from J, the junction kept 27 bases outside the gene matches. The CDR3 length is 21 residues. Study results and caveats: Differences in TRBV and TRBJ gene usage were reportedly observed between patients with and without metastases. Unique TCR clones declined after stereotactic body radiation therapy, from a median 10,088 to 6,861.

Template was genomic DNA; TCR beta CDR3 amplified in two multiplex PCR rounds. Primers specific to each TRBV and TRBJ gene drove first-round PCR. TCRdb processed the multiplex PCR reads anew with MiXCR; each CDR3 protein has one entry. The top ten hold 20% to 25% of the sample, which has 20,000 to 30,000 distinct CDR3 sequences, roughly 40% seen once. The material sequenced was PBMCs, taken before or after stereotactic body radiation therapy (not recorded which). The source is a donor aged 50 or older with non-small cell lung cancer. This chain connects TRBV15 to TRBJ2-7; TRBD2 matches at 7 bases. In DNA, the CDR3 is TGTGCCACCAGCAGAGTGTCCCGGGGATGGGGGAGGGGATTAGAACTGTGCGAGCAGTACTTC. Protein product: CATSRVSRGWGRGLELCEQYF. Variable domain in full (rest from reference TRBV15 and TRBJ2-7): DAMVIQNPRYQVTQFGKPVTLSCSQTLNHNVMYWYQQKSSQAPKLLFHYYDKDFNNEADTPDNFQSRRPNTSFCFLDIRSPGLGDTAMYLCATSRVSRGWGRGLELCEQYFGPGTRLTVT.